The 4 T cell receptor beta chains below all came from one sample that was sequenced in a study of control samples from healthy donors and cancer patients. Produced via immunoSEQ multiplex PCR; TCRdb's table is partial and in-frame only. Of 230,000 or so clones listed, roughly 94% are singletons. Sequenced sample: blood. All receptors come from a man in his fifties or sixties in good health.

In its sample, this clone was seen once. This chain uses TRBV28 with TRBJ2-3; D is perhaps TRBD1 (7 bases). The V end lost 9 bases, the J end lost 4 bases, and 17 bases lay between the germline ends. CDR1 is MDHEN and CDR2 is SYDVKM in the germline V gene. The CDR3 runs 14 residues. The CDR3 sequence is CASQTGTDPDTQYF. CDR3 sequence (DNA): TGTGCCAGTCAGACAGGGACTGACCCAGATACGCAGTATTTT.

Note on this clone: The junction departs from germline at one end; a sequencing error may be responsible. The V gene is TRBV30, the J gene TRBJ1-2; no firm D call. Germline CDR1 is GTSNPN and CDR2 is SVGIG (reference sequence). This CDR3 has 11 amino acids. For the CDR3, the DNA is TGTGCCTGGAGCCCTCGGGAAGCGCTACGTTTC. Its translation is CAWSPREALRF.

The rearrangement links TRBV6-6 to TRBJ1-3, with D perhaps TRBD1 (5 bases). Germline CDR1 MNHNY, CDR2 SVGAGI (reference sequence). The CDR3 is 18 residues long. With 5 bases removed from V and 1 base from J, the gap between germline ends came to 21 bases. CDR3 residues: CASSPYGINDRSGNTIYF. The CDR3 region has the DNA TGTGCCAGCAGTCCATACGGGATCAACGACAGATCTGGAAACACCATATATTTT.

As to this clone: The junction and the germline gene differ at one end; a read error may be behind it. The chain links TRBV5-4 to TRBJ2-2; TRBD1 might be the D (5 bases). The CDR3 has 16 residues. Germline V CDR1 and CDR2: SGHNT, YYREEE (reference sequence). CDR3 sequence reads: CASSLPSQGYTGELFF. In DNA form, the CDR3 reads TGTGCCAGCAGCCTGCCTTCCCAGGGCTACACCGGAGAGCTGTTTTTT.